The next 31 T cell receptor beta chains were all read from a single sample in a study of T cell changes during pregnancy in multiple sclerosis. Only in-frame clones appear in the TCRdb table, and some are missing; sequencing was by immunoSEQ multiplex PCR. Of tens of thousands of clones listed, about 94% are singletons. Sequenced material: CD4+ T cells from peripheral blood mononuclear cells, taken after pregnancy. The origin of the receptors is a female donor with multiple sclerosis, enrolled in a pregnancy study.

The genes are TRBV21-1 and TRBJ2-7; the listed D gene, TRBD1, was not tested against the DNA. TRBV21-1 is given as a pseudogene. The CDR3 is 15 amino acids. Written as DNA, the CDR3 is TGTGCCAGCAGCCTCCGGGACAGGGATAGGTACGAGCAGTACTTC. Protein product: CASSLRDRDRYEQYF.

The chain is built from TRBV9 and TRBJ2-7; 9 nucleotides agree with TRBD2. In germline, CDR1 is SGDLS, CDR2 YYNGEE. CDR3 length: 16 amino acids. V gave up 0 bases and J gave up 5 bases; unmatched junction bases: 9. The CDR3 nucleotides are TGTGCCAGCAGCGTAGGGGCGGGAGGGCCATCCCACGAGCAGTACTTC. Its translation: CASSVGAGGPSHEQYF.

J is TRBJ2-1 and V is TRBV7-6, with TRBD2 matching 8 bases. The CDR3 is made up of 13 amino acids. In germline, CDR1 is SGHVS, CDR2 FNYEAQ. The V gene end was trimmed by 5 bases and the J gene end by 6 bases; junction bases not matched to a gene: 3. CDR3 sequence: CASSVGTSNEQFF. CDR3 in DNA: TGTGCCAGCAGCGTCGGGACTAGCAATGAGCAGTTCTTC.

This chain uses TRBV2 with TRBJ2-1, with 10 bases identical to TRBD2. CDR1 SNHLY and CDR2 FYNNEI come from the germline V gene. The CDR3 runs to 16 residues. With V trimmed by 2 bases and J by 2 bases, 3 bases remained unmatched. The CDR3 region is CASSEKAGGAYNEQFF. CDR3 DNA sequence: TGTGCCAGCAGTGAAAAAGCGGGGGGGGCCTACAATGAGCAGTTCTTC.

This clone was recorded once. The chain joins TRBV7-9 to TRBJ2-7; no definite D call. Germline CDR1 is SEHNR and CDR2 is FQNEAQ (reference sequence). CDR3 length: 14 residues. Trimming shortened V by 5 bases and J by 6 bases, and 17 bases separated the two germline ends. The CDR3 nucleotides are TGTGCCAGCAGCCCTAGAAGTCCCTCTACCGAGCAGTACTTC. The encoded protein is CASSPRSPSTEQYF.

Written as DNA, the CDR3 is TGTGCCAGCAGCTTAACCGACAGGGGATCTGAAGCTTTCTTT. It is translated as CASSLTDRGSEAFF. The rearrangement links TRBV7-9 to TRBJ1-1; 8 nucleotides align to TRBD1. CDR3 length: 14 residues. Per the germline V gene, CDR1 is SEHNR and CDR2 is FQNEAQ (reference sequence). V gave up 2 bases and J gave up 6 bases; unmatched junction bases: 5.

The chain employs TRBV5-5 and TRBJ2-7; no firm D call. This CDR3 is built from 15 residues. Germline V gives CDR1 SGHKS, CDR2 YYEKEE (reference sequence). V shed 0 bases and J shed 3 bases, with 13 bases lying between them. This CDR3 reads CASSLANQELYEQYF. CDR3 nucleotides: TGTGCCAGCAGCTTGGCCAACCAAGAACTCTACGAGCAGTACTTC.

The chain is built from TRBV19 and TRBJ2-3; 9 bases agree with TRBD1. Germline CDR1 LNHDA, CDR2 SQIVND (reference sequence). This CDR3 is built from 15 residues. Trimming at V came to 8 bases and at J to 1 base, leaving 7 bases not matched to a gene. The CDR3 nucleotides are TGTGCCAGTTCAGGACAGGGGTTCGGCACAGATACGCAGTATTTT. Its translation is CASSGQGFGTDTQYF.

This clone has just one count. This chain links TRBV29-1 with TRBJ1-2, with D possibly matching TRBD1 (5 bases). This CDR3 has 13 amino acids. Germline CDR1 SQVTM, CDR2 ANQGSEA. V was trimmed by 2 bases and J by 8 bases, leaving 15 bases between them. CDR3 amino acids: CSVETGSSYGYTF. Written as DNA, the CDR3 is TGCAGCGTTGAAACAGGTTCTTCATACGGCTACACCTTC.

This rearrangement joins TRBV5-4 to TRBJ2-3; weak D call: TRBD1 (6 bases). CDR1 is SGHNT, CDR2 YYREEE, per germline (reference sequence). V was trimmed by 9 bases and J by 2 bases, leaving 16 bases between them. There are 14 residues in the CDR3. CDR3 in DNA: TGTGCCATCACCCAGGGGATCGACACAGATACGCAGTATTTT. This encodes CAITQGIDTDTQYF.

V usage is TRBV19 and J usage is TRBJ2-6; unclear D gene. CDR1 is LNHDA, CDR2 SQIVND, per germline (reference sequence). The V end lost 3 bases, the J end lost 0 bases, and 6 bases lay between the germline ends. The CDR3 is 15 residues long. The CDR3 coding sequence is TGTGCCAGTAGTATCAGCGTCTCTGGGGCCAACGTCCTGACTTTC. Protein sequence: CASSISVSGANVLTF.

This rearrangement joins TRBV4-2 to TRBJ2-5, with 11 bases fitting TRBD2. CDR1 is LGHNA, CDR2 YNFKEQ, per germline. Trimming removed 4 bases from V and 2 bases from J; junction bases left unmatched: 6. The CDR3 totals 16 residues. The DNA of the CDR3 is TGTGCCAGCAGCCGGCGACTAGCGGGGTTACAAGAGACCCAGTACTTC. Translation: CASSRRLAGLQETQYF.

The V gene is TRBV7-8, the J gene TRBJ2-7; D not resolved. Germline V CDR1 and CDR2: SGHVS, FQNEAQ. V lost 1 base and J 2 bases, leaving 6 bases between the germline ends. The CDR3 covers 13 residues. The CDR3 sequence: CASSLGSTYEQYF. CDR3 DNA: TGTGCCAGCAGCTTAGGCTCTACCTACGAGCAGTACTTC.

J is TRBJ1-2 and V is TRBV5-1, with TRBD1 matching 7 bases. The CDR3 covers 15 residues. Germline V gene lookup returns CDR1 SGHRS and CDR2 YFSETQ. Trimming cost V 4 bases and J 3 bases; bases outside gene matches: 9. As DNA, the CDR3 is TGCGCCAGCAGCCCGGGATGGGACAGAGACTATGGCTACACCTTC. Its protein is CASSPGWDRDYGYTF.

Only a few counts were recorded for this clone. CDR3 nucleotides: TGTGCCAGCAGTGGGCTGACAGGGGGCTACGAGCAGTACTTC. It translates to CASSGLTGGYEQYF. The chain has TRBV6-1 and TRBJ2-7, with TRBD1 matching over 9 bases. Germline CDR1 is MNHNS and CDR2 is SASEGT. The J segment lost 3 bases and the V segment lost 4 bases, leaving 4 bases of the junction unmatched. The CDR3 is 14 residues long.

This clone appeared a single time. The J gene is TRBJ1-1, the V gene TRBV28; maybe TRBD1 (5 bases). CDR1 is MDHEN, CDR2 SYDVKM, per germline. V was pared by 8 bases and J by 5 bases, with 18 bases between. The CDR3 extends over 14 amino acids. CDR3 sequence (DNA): TGTGCCAGCCTCAGTCCTGGTGGACATACTGAAGCTTTCTTT. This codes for CASLSPGGHTEAFF.

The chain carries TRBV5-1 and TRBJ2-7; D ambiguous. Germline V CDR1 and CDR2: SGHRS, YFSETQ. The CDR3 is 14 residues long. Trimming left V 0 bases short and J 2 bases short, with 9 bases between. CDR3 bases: TGCGCCAGCAGCTTGGCCAACGGAGCCTACGAGCAGTACTTC. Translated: CASSLANGAYEQYF.

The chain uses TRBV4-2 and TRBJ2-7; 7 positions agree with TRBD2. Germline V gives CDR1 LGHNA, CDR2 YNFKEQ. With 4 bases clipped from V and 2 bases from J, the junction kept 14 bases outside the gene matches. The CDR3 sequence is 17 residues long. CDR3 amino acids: CASSRSFLADGAYEQYF. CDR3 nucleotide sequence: TGTGCCAGCAGCCGCTCCTTTCTAGCGGACGGGGCCTACGAGCAGTACTTC.

The CDR3 loop reads CAWSVLKGVGEQYF. The CDR3, as DNA: TGTGCCTGGAGTGTACTGAAGGGGGTCGGCGAGCAGTACTTC. The V call is TRBV30, the J call TRBJ2-7; possibly TRBD1 for D (6 bases). The CDR3 sequence is 14 residues long. Between the trimmed V and J ends, which lost 0 bases and 6 bases, there was a span of 15 bases. In germline, CDR1 is GTSNPN, CDR2 SVGIG (reference sequence).

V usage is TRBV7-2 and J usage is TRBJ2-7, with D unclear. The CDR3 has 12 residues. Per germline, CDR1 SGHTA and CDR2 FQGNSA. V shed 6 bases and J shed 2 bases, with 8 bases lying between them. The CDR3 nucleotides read TGTGCCAGCAGGCTAGGCCCCTACGAGCAGTACTTC. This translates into CASRLGPYEQYF.

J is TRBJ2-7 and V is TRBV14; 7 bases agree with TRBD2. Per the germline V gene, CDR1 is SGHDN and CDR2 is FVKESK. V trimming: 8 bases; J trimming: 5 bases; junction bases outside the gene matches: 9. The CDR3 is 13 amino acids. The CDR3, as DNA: TGTGCCAGCGCCGGTACCGGGAGGAACGAGCAGTACTTC. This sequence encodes CASAGTGRNEQYF.

The CDR3 loop reads CAWSAPYNEQFF. As DNA, the CDR3 is TGTGCCTGGAGTGCTCCCTACAATGAGCAGTTCTTC. The rearrangement links TRBV30 to TRBJ2-1; D unresolved. The germline V gene encodes CDR1 GTSNPN and CDR2 SVGIG (reference sequence). Between the trimmed V and J ends, which lost 1 base and 2 bases, there was a span of 3 bases. CDR3 size: 12 residues.

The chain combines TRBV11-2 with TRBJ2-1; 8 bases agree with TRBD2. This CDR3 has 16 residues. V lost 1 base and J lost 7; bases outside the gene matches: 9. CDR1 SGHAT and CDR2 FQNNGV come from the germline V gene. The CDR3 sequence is CASSLVTGRAGNEQFF. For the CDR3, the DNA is TGTGCCAGCAGCTTAGTGACCGGGAGGGCCGGTAATGAGCAGTTCTTC.

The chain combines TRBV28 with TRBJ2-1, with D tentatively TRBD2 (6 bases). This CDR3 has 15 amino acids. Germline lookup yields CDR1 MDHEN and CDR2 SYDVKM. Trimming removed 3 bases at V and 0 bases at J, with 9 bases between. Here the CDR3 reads CASSLPAGSYNEQFF. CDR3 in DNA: TGTGCCAGCAGTTTGCCAGCGGGCTCCTACAATGAGCAGTTCTTC.

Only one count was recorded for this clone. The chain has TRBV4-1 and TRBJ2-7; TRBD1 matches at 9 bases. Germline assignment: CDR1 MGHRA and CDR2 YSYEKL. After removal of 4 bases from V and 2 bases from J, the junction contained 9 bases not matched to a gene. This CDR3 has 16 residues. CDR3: CASSPTQRTGAYEQYF. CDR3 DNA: TGCGCCAGCAGCCCGACCCAGAGGACAGGGGCCTACGAGCAGTACTTC.

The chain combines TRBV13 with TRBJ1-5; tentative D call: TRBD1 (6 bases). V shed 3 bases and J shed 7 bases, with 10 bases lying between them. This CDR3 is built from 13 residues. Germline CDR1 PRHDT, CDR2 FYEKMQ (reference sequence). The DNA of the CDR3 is TGTGCCAGCAGCTTGGGGGGGGCCCAGCCCCAGCATTTT. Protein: CASSLGGAQPQHF.

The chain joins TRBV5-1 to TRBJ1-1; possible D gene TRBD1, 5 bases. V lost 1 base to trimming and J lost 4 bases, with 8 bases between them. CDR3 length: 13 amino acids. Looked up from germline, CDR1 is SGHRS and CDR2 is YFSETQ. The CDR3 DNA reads TGCGCCAGCAGCTTGAGGCAGGGCACTGAAGCTTTCTTT. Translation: CASSLRQGTEAFF.

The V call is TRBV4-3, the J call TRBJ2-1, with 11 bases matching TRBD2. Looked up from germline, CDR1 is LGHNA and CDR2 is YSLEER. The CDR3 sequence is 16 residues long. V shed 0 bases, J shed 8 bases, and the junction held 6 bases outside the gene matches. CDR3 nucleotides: TGCGCCAGCAGCCAAGAGACTAGCGGGATTGGTGATGAGCAGTTCTTC. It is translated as CASSQETSGIGDEQFF.

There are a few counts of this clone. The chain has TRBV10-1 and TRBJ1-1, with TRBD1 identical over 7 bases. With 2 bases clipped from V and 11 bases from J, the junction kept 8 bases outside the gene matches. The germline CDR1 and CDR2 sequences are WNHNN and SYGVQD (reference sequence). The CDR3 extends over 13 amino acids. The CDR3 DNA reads TGCGCCAGCAGTGAGCTGAGACAGGGTTTTGCTTTCTTT. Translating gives CASSELRQGFAFF.

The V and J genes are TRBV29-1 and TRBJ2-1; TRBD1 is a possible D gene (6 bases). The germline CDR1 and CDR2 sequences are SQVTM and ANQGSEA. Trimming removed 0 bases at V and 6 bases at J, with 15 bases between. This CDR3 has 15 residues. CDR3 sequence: CSVEESWDTLNEQFF. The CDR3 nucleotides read TGCAGCGTTGAAGAAAGTTGGGACACTCTCAATGAGCAGTTCTTC.

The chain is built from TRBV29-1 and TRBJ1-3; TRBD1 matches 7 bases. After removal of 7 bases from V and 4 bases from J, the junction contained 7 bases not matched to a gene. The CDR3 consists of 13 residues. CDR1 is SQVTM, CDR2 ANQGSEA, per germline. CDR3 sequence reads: CSAHRGAGNTIYF. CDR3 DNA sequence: TGCAGCGCCCACAGGGGTGCAGGAAACACCATATATTTT.